The clone carrying this T cell receptor beta chain was seen many times. Its specificity is not known. This sample is drawn from a study of CD8 T cells in ankylosing spondylitis. Study observations and caveats: Significant enrichment of disease-linked clones was reportedly seen in matched ankylosing spondylitis synovial fluid.

Making the TCR beta libraries involved quantitative 5'-RACE with molecular barcodes. TCRdb reprocessed the 5' RACE reads with MiXCR, giving one entry per CDR3 protein. The table records 150,000 to 200,000 distinct CDR3 sequences, around a sixth of them present only once. Germline V gives CDR1 SGHNT, CDR2 YYREEE (reference sequence). This CDR3 comprises 13 residues. The V end was cut by 1 base, the J end by 7 bases, with 8 bases between. This sequence originates from a male donor aged 10 to 35 with ankylosing spondylitis or in good health (not recorded which). Sequenced material: blood, either unsorted or a sorted T cell fraction (not recorded which). The rearrangement joins TRBV5-4 to TRBJ2-2, with no clear D. CDR3 sequence (DNA): TGTGCCAGCAGCTTGAGGGATGGCGGGGAGCTGTTTTTT. This gives the protein CASSLRDGGELFF.